The rows below give T cell receptor beta chains drawn from one sample of a study of blood T cell repertoires in COVID-19. The assay was immunoSEQ multiplex PCR, and TCRdb's table has in-frame clones only and misses some. The sample contains approximately 75,000 clones, 74% of which appear only once. Sequenced: peripheral blood. These receptors were obtained from a human donor with acute or convalescent COVID-19. The donor label of this sample is uncertain. Each CDR3 is given with its conserved first and last residue. A D gene is named only where the DNA matches it firmly. For some rows the clone size is stated as once, few or many, or as a class when expanded; others skip it.

clone_size: .; j_call: TRBJ2-2; d_call: TRBD2; v_call: TRBV3-1/TRBV3-2; cdr3_nt: TGTGCCAGCAGCCAAGCTGGCGGGAGGGCGGACACCGGGGAGCTGTTTTTT; cdr3_aa: CASSQAGGRADTGELFF
clone_size: .; j_call: TRBJ1-2; d_call: .; v_call: TRBV30; cdr3_nt: TGTGCCTGGGGGACATTCTATGGCTACACCTTC; cdr3_aa: CAWGTFYGYTF
clone_size: .; j_call: TRBJ2-4; d_call: .; v_call: TRBV28; cdr3_nt: TGTGCCAGCAGTTCAGGACATGACATTCAGTACTTC; cdr3_aa: CASSSGHDIQYF
clone_size: once; j_call: TRBJ2-3; d_call: TRBD2; v_call: TRBV9; cdr3_nt: TGTGCCAGCAGCCTAGGACTAGCGAACACAGATACGCAGTATTTT; cdr3_aa: CASSLGLANTDTQYF
clone_size: .; j_call: TRBJ1-5; d_call: TRBD1; v_call: TRBV9; cdr3_nt: TGTGCCAGCAGCCAGACAGGGGGCCAGCCCCAGCATTTT; cdr3_aa: CASSQTGGQPQHF
clone_size: .; j_call: TRBJ2-5; d_call: TRBD1; v_call: TRBV30; cdr3_nt: TGTGCCTGGAGTTCCCAGGGGGCTGAGACCCAGTACTTC; cdr3_aa: CAWSSQGAETQYF
clone_size: .; j_call: TRBJ2-3; d_call: .; v_call: TRBV10-2; cdr3_nt: TGCGCCAGCACAAGACAGGCTCCAACAGATACGCAGTATTTT; cdr3_aa: CASTRQAPTDTQYF
clone_size: .; j_call: TRBJ2-1; d_call: TRBD2; v_call: TRBV3-1/TRBV3-2; cdr3_nt: TGTGCCAGCAGCGGCGGACTAGCTCTTGTCCTCAATGAGCAGTTCTTC; cdr3_aa: CASSGGLALVLNEQFF
clone_size: .; j_call: TRBJ2-1; d_call: TRBD2; v_call: TRBV27; cdr3_nt: TGTGCCAGCAGTTTATTGCGGGACTACTCCTACAATGAGCAGTTCTTC; cdr3_aa: CASSLLRDYSYNEQFF
clone_size: .; j_call: TRBJ2-1; d_call: TRBD1; v_call: TRBV28; cdr3_nt: TGTGCCAGCACCGTTGACAGGGCCCGCAATGAGCAGTTCTTC; cdr3_aa: CASTVDRARNEQFF
clone_size: .; j_call: TRBJ2-1; d_call: TRBD1; v_call: TRBV6-5; cdr3_nt: TGTGCCAGCAGGAAGGGACAGGGGGGATACAATGAGCAGTTCTTC; cdr3_aa: CASRKGQGGYNEQFF
clone_size: once; j_call: TRBJ2-5; d_call: .; v_call: TRBV11-2; cdr3_nt: TGTGCCAGCAGCTCCCTCGAGACCCAGTACTTC; cdr3_aa: CASSSLETQYF
clone_size: .; j_call: TRBJ2-3; d_call: TRBD2; v_call: TRBV5-4; cdr3_nt: TGTGCCAGCAGAACTAGCGGGGGCCCCCCTACGCAGTATTTT; cdr3_aa: CASRTSGGPPTQYF
clone_size: .; j_call: TRBJ1-6; d_call: .; v_call: TRBV11-3; cdr3_nt: TGTGCCAGCAGCTTAACCCGGGGAGGTCCCCTCCACTTT; cdr3_aa: CASSLTRGGPLHF
clone_size: .; j_call: TRBJ2-7; d_call: TRBD2; v_call: TRBV6-6; cdr3_nt: TGTGCCAGCAGTGGGACTAGCGGGAGGAGCTCCGAGCAGTACTTC; cdr3_aa: CASSGTSGRSSEQYF
clone_size: few; j_call: TRBJ2-1; d_call: TRBD2; v_call: TRBV5-4; cdr3_nt: TGTGCCAGCAGCTCGGGACTAGGGATCGACAATGAGCAGTTCTTC; cdr3_aa: CASSSGLGIDNEQFF
clone_size: .; j_call: TRBJ2-2; d_call: TRBD1; v_call: TRBV11-2; cdr3_nt: TGTGCCAGCAGCTTAATACGGACAGGGGGAACCGGGGAGCTGTTTTTT; cdr3_aa: CASSLIRTGGTGELFF
clone_size: .; j_call: TRBJ2-1; d_call: TRBD1; v_call: TRBV28; cdr3_nt: TGTGCCAGCAGTTTTTCCGGGACAGGGACCAATGAGCAGTTCTTC; cdr3_aa: CASSFSGTGTNEQFF
clone_size: .; j_call: TRBJ2-2; d_call: TRBD2; v_call: TRBV29-1; cdr3_nt: TGCAGCGGGACGGGACTAGCGGGCGGGACCGGGGAGCTGTTTTTT; cdr3_aa: CSGTGLAGGTGELFF
clone_size: once; j_call: TRBJ2-1; d_call: TRBD2; v_call: TRBV7-2; cdr3_nt: TGTGCCAGCAGCCTGGGACTACGCAATGAGCAGTTCTTC; cdr3_aa: CASSLGLRNEQFF
clone_size: .; j_call: TRBJ1-5; d_call: TRBD1; v_call: TRBV7-9; cdr3_nt: TGTGCCAGCAGCCTACAGGGGGCAGCGGAGCCCCAGCATTTT; cdr3_aa: CASSLQGAAEPQHF
clone_size: .; j_call: TRBJ2-2; d_call: .; v_call: TRBV28; cdr3_nt: TGTGCCAGCCGACCGGCGGGGAACACCGGGGAGCTGTTTTTT; cdr3_aa: CASRPAGNTGELFF
clone_size: .; j_call: TRBJ1-6; d_call: TRBD1; v_call: TRBV2; cdr3_nt: TGTGCCAGCAGTCAAGCTGACAGGGGGTCCTATAATTCACCCCTCCACTTT; cdr3_aa: CASSQADRGSYNSPLHF
clone_size: .; j_call: TRBJ2-2; d_call: TRBD2; v_call: TRBV9; cdr3_nt: TGTGCCAGCAGCGTAGCGGGACTAGCGACGAACACCGGGGAGCTGTTTTTT; cdr3_aa: CASSVAGLATNTGELFF
clone_size: .; j_call: TRBJ1-2; d_call: TRBD1; v_call: TRBV28; cdr3_nt: TGTGCCAGCAGTCTCCCTGGACAGGACGATGGCTACACCTTC; cdr3_aa: CASSLPGQDDGYTF
clone_size: .; j_call: TRBJ1-4; d_call: .; v_call: TRBV3-1/TRBV3-2; cdr3_nt: TGTGCCAGCAGCCAAGAACAGGGTGCGTTTTTT; cdr3_aa: CASSQEQGAFF
clone_size: .; j_call: TRBJ1-6; d_call: .; v_call: TRBV2; cdr3_nt: TGTGCCAGCGTAAACACAGGGCGGAATTCACCCCTCCACTTT; cdr3_aa: CASVNTGRNSPLHF
clone_size: few; j_call: TRBJ2-2; d_call: .; v_call: TRBV11-3; cdr3_nt: TGTGCCAGCAGCGGCACTAGGACCGGGGAGCTGTTTTTT; cdr3_aa: CASSGTRTGELFF
clone_size: .; j_call: TRBJ2-7; d_call: TRBD2; v_call: TRBV6-5; cdr3_nt: TGTGCCAGCAGTTTATCGGCCGGGACTAGCGCGTACGAGCAGTACTTC; cdr3_aa: CASSLSAGTSAYEQYF
clone_size: once; j_call: TRBJ1-5; d_call: .; v_call: TRBV6-2/TRBV6-3; cdr3_nt: TGTGCCAGCAGCTTAAGACAGATTAATCAGCCCCAGCATTTT; cdr3_aa: CASSLRQINQPQHF
clone_size: .; j_call: TRBJ2-2; d_call: TRBD2; v_call: TRBV5-4; cdr3_nt: TGTGCCAGCAGACCTCCCAGCGGGAGAGACACCGGGGAGCTGTTTTTT; cdr3_aa: CASRPPSGRDTGELFF
clone_size: .; j_call: TRBJ2-2; d_call: TRBD1; v_call: TRBV7-6; cdr3_nt: TGTGCCAGCAGCTTATTTCCGGGACAGGAGACCGGGGAGCTGTTTTTT; cdr3_aa: CASSLFPGQETGELFF
clone_size: .; j_call: TRBJ2-1; d_call: .; v_call: TRBV19; cdr3_nt: TGTGCCAGTAGTATAGACCCCAGGGTAGGCCCGTTCTTC; cdr3_aa: CASSIDPRVGPFF
clone_size: .; j_call: TRBJ2-5; d_call: TRBD1; v_call: TRBV2; cdr3_nt: TGTGCCAGCAGCAGAACCGGGACAGGGGGACTGGAAGAGACCCAGTACTTC; cdr3_aa: CASSRTGTGGLEETQYF
clone_size: .; j_call: TRBJ2-1; d_call: TRBD2; v_call: TRBV11-3; cdr3_nt: TGTGCCAGCAGCTTCGACCTAGCGGGCAACAATGAGCAGTTCTTC; cdr3_aa: CASSFDLAGNNEQFF
clone_size: .; j_call: TRBJ2-7; d_call: .; v_call: TRBV3-1/TRBV3-2; cdr3_nt: TGTGCCAGCAGCCTCGAACTTCCCTACGAGCAGTACTTC; cdr3_aa: CASSLELPYEQYF
clone_size: .; j_call: TRBJ2-5; d_call: TRBD2; v_call: TRBV27; cdr3_nt: TGTGCCAGCCGCCGCCTAGCGGGGGATGGAACGACCCAGTACTTC; cdr3_aa: CASRRLAGDGTTQYF
clone_size: .; j_call: TRBJ2-7; d_call: TRBD2; v_call: TRBV3-1/TRBV3-2; cdr3_nt: TGTGCCAGCAGCCAAGACGCTAGCGGGAGCTACGAGCAGTACTTC; cdr3_aa: CASSQDASGSYEQYF
clone_size: .; j_call: TRBJ2-1; d_call: .; v_call: TRBV29-1; cdr3_nt: TGCAGCACCCGACAGTCTGGAGCCTACAATGAGCAGTTCTTC; cdr3_aa: CSTRQSGAYNEQFF
clone_size: .; j_call: TRBJ2-1; d_call: .; v_call: TRBV5-6; cdr3_nt: TGTGCCAGCAGCTTGATGACAGGGGAGGGGTTCTTC; cdr3_aa: CASSLMTGEGFF
clone_size: .; j_call: TRBJ2-7; d_call: .; v_call: TRBV30; cdr3_nt: TGTGCCTGGAGTAACCGGGGCGAGCAGTACTTC; cdr3_aa: CAWSNRGEQYF
clone_size: .; j_call: TRBJ2-1; d_call: TRBD2; v_call: TRBV5-5; cdr3_nt: TGTGCCAGCAGCTTGGGGACTAGCGGGGGGTTTGAGCAGTTCTTC; cdr3_aa: CASSLGTSGGFEQFF
clone_size: once; j_call: TRBJ2-3; d_call: TRBD2; v_call: TRBV5-4; cdr3_nt: TGTGCCAGCAGCTTGGCCGCAGGTCTAGCGGGAGGTGAGCAGTATTTT; cdr3_aa: CASSLAAGLAGGEQYF
clone_size: few; j_call: TRBJ2-1; d_call: .; v_call: TRBV15; cdr3_nt: TGTGCCACCAGCAGAGGGGGAGACGCTGAGCAGTTCTTC; cdr3_aa: CATSRGGDAEQFF
clone_size: few; j_call: TRBJ2-5; d_call: .; v_call: TRBV7-2; cdr3_nt: TGTGCCAGCAGCCTAACCCCCCAGAGGGGGGGCGAGACCCAGTACTTC; cdr3_aa: CASSLTPQRGGETQYF
clone_size: .; j_call: TRBJ2-7; d_call: .; v_call: TRBV19; cdr3_nt: TGTGCCAGTAGTACATTTGGCAGCTCCTACGAGCAGTACTTC; cdr3_aa: CASSTFGSSYEQYF
clone_size: .; j_call: TRBJ1-2; d_call: .; v_call: TRBV19; cdr3_nt: TGTGCCAGTGTCCACAGCGGGGAGCGAAATGGCTACACCTTC; cdr3_aa: CASVHSGERNGYTF
clone_size: .; j_call: TRBJ2-2; d_call: TRBD1; v_call: TRBV19; cdr3_nt: TGTGCCAGTAGTATTAATCGACAGGGGAACACCGGGGAGCTGTTTTTT; cdr3_aa: CASSINRQGNTGELFF
clone_size: few; j_call: TRBJ2-7; d_call: TRBD1; v_call: TRBV28; cdr3_nt: TGTGCCAGCAGTTCGACAGGGCGGTCCGTCTACGAGCAGTACTTC; cdr3_aa: CASSSTGRSVYEQYF
clone_size: .; j_call: TRBJ2-5; d_call: TRBD1; v_call: TRBV11-1; cdr3_nt: TGTGCCAGCAGCGCTAGGACAGGGTTTGAGACCCAGTACTTC; cdr3_aa: CASSARTGFETQYF
clone_size: .; j_call: TRBJ1-2; d_call: .; v_call: TRBV5-6; cdr3_nt: TGTGCCAGCAGCTTGCAACGGGGTCTCTATGGCTACACCTTC; cdr3_aa: CASSLQRGLYGYTF
clone_size: .; j_call: TRBJ2-7; d_call: .; v_call: TRBV28; cdr3_nt: TGTGCCAGCAGTGCCCCGGACTTCTCCTACGAGCAGTACTTC; cdr3_aa: CASSAPDFSYEQYF
clone_size: .; j_call: TRBJ2-1; d_call: .; v_call: TRBV11-3; cdr3_nt: TGTGCCAGCAGCCAAGGGGGGGGGAGACCCTACAATGAGCAGTTCTTC; cdr3_aa: CASSQGGGRPYNEQFF